This T cell receptor (beta chain) was profiled in a study of beta chain features in type 1 diabetes. Study findings and constraints: The question of HLA type influencing TCRB rearrangement was one that remained unresolved here. The naive, central memory and Treg TCRB repertoires showed an apparent similarity that was greater among patients than among healthy donors.

Concerning this clone itself: Antigen: not known. A junction boundary mismatches the germline segment, possibly from a read error.

The sequenced template was cDNA made from the entire isolated RNA. TCRdb keeps only in-frame clones here, not all; method: immunoSEQ multiplex PCR. The data contain 350,000 to 450,000 clones, around 13% of them seen just once; the ten biggest clones take up 0.035% to 0.04%. The germline V gene encodes CDR1 SSHAT and CDR2 FNYEAQ (reference sequence). The CDR3 is 16 amino acids. The sample comprised naive CD4+ T cells from blood. The clonotype originates from a man aged 30-40 years in good health. The V gene is TRBV7-7, the J gene TRBJ2-1, with 8 nucleotides matching TRBD1. CDR3 nucleotides: TGTGCTAGCAGCTTAGGCCGGGCAGGGGGCATAAATGAGCAGTTCTTC. Translating it yields CASSLGRAGGINEQFF.